These 16 T cell receptor beta chains were sequenced from one sample in a study of OX40 agonist ivuxolimab in advanced cancers. Generated by immunoSEQ multiplex PCR, the TCRdb table keeps only in-frame clones and is missing some. The table lists about 59,000 clones, 80% to 90% of them singletons. Sequenced here: CD4+ or CD8+ T cells sorted from blood, sampled in a trial of the OX40 agonist ivuxolimab. These receptors originate from an adult with an advanced solid tumor such as melanoma, head and neck, liver or kidney cancer.

This chain uses TRBV7-9 with TRBJ2-3, with 11 bases aligning to TRBD2. V lost 0 bases and J lost 5; bases outside the gene matches: 13. CDR1 SEHNR and CDR2 FQNEAQ come from the germline V gene (reference sequence). The CDR3 spans 19 residues. CDR3 DNA: TGTGCCAGCAGCTTAGCGAAAAATCGACTAGCGGGGTTTGAAGATACGCAGTATTTT. Protein product: CASSLAKNRLAGFEDTQYF.

V usage is TRBV27 and J usage is TRBJ1-2; tentatively, D is TRBD1 (6 bases). Trimming took off 4 bases at V and 2 bases at J, with 14 bases between the two ends. The CDR3 consists of 15 residues. From germline, CDR1 is MNHEY and CDR2 SMNVEV (reference sequence). The CDR3 region is CASSSAGADNYGYTF. In DNA form, the CDR3 reads TGTGCCAGCAGTTCCGCAGGGGCCGACAACTATGGCTACACCTTC.

The rearrangement joins TRBV19 to TRBJ1-2; D is perhaps TRBD1 (6 bases). The germline V and J ends were trimmed by 4 bases and 4 bases, with 10 bases remaining between them. The CDR3 runs to 13 residues. Germline CDR1 and CDR2: LNHDA and SQIVND (reference sequence). The CDR3 sequence: CASSTGTFYGYTF. In nucleotides, the CDR3 is TGTGCCAGTAGTACCGGGACATTCTATGGCTACACCTTC.

This clone was detected a few times. This sequence joins TRBV28 and TRBJ1-1, with no clear D. The germline V and J ends were trimmed by 6 bases and 1 base, with 9 bases remaining between them. Germline V gene data show CDR1 as MDHEN and CDR2 as SYDVKM. The CDR3 is made up of 13 amino acids. The CDR3 nucleotides read TGTGCCAGCAGCTTCCCAGCGAACACTGAAGCTTTCTTT. It codes for CASSFPANTEAFF.

V usage is TRBV11-2 and J usage is TRBJ2-1; 11 bases align to TRBD1. Germline assignment: CDR1 SGHAT and CDR2 FQNNGV. The V and J ends lost 5 bases and 4 bases, in that order; junction bases with no gene match: 7. The CDR3 consists of 16 residues. Here the CDR3 DNA reads TGTGCCAGCAGCCCGAGGGACAGGGGGAAGTACAATGAGCAGTTCTTC. Translation: CASSPRDRGKYNEQFF. Filled out from reference TRBV11-2 and TRBJ2-1, the complete variable domain reads EAGVAQSPRYKIIEKRQSVAFWCNPISGHATLYWYQQILGQGPKLLIQFQNNGVVDDSQLPKDRFSAERLKGVDSTLKIQPAKLEDSAVYLCASSPRDRGKYNEQFFGPGTRLTVL.

V and J are TRBV7-3 and TRBJ1-1; 8 bases match TRBD1. V dropped 5 bases and J dropped 3; count of bases not matched to a gene: 2. This CDR3 spans 13 amino acids. The germline gives CDR1 SGHTA, CDR2 FQGTGA. The CDR3 loop reads CASSTQGDTEAFF. The CDR3 region has the DNA TGTGCCAGCAGCACACAGGGGGACACTGAAGCTTTCTTT.

The genes are TRBV2 and TRBJ1-1; D uncertain. V shed 5 bases and J shed 3 bases, with 10 bases lying between them. This CDR3 contains 13 residues. From germline, CDR1 is SNHLY and CDR2 FYNNEI. The CDR3 reads CASSLQRDTEAFF. In DNA, the CDR3 is TGTGCCAGCAGTTTACAGAGGGACACTGAAGCTTTCTTT.

This chain uses TRBV6-5 with TRBJ2-1; tentatively, D is TRBD2 (6 bases). The CDR3 totals 14 residues. V shed 5 bases and J shed 13 bases, with 21 bases lying between them. Germline CDR1 MNHEY, CDR2 SVGAGI. CDR3 in amino acids: CASSRSGGALAQFF. The DNA of the CDR3 is TGTGCCAGCAGTCGTTCCGGAGGGGCCCTGGCTCAGTTCTTC.

The chain carries TRBV10-1 and TRBJ2-7; D may be TRBD2 (6 bases). The V end was cut by 7 bases, the J end by 1 base, with 38 bases between. Germline assignment: CDR1 WNHNN and CDR2 SYGVQD (reference sequence). CDR3 length: 22 residues. CDR3 residues: CASTYKGMSGQLDAGHSYEQYF. The DNA for the CDR3 is TGCGCCAGCACCTACAAGGGGATGTCGGGTCAGTTGGACGCGGGGCATTCCTACGAGCAGTACTTC.

This rearrangement joins TRBV11-3 to TRBJ1-2; TRBD1 matches 8 bases. Germline loops: CDR1 SGHNT, CDR2 YENEEA. Trimming removed 0 bases from V and 3 bases from J; junction bases left unmatched: 3. This CDR3 is built from 15 residues. The CDR3 protein is CASSLDRQGHYGYTF. The CDR3 region has the DNA TGTGCCAGCAGCTTAGATAGACAGGGGCACTATGGCTACACCTTC.

The chain joins TRBV5-4 to TRBJ2-7; no clear D. Germline V CDR1 and CDR2: SGHNT, YYREEE (reference sequence). V dropped 0 bases and J dropped 3 bases, with 13 bases sitting between them. The CDR3 has 15 residues. The CDR3 sequence: CASSLGGLQLYEQYF. The CDR3, as DNA: TGTGCCAGCAGCTTGGGGGGATTGCAACTCTACGAGCAGTACTTC.

This chain links TRBV11-2 with TRBJ2-7; 9 bases are a match to TRBD2. Germline V lookup: CDR1 SGHAT, CDR2 FQNNGV. V gave up 4 bases and J gave up 4 bases; unmatched junction bases: 11. The CDR3 contains 16 residues. CDR3 in DNA: TGTGCCAGCAGCTCATCACCCTTAGCGGGAGAGTACGAGCAGTACTTC. It specifies CASSSSPLAGEYEQYF.

CDR3 region: CASSLTGVTGELFF. DNA of the CDR3: TGCGCCAGCAGCTTAACAGGGGTTACCGGGGAGCTGTTTTTT. The rearrangement uses TRBV5-1 and TRBJ2-2; 7 bases map to TRBD1. Looked up from germline, CDR1 is SGHRS and CDR2 is YFSETQ. With 2 bases clipped from V and 5 bases from J, the junction kept 3 bases outside the gene matches. The length of the CDR3 is 14 residues.

This clone was counted between two and nine times. The chain's CDR3 is CSVRPTGGNTIYF. In DNA form, the CDR3 reads TGCAGCGTCAGACCCACAGGGGGAAACACCATATATTTT. The chain joins TRBV29-1 to TRBJ1-3; the D gene is possibly TRBD1 (6 bases). Germline V gene lookup returns CDR1 SQVTM and CDR2 ANQGSEA. Trimming shortened V by 6 bases and J by 4 bases, and 13 bases separated the two germline ends. The CDR3 is 13 residues long.

The V call is TRBV7-6, the J call TRBJ1-4; no definite D call. The V gene's germline CDR1 is SGHVS and CDR2 FNYEAQ. The CDR3 is 17 amino acids. V was pared by 5 bases and J by 0 bases, with 16 bases between. The CDR3 is CASSPTGYSATNEKLFF. The DNA for the CDR3 is TGTGCCAGCAGCCCCACGGGGTACAGCGCAACTAATGAAAAACTGTTTTTT.

The chain recombines TRBV5-6 with TRBJ2-2, with D possibly matching TRBD1 (5 bases). CDR1 is SGHDT and CDR2 is YYEEEE in the germline V gene. V lost 5 bases, J lost 1 base, and 15 bases lay in between. This CDR3 spans 16 amino acids. For the CDR3, the DNA is TGTGCCAGCAGAGGACAAGACAGACGGAACACCGGGGAGCTGTTTTTT. Translated, it gives CASRGQDRRNTGELFF.